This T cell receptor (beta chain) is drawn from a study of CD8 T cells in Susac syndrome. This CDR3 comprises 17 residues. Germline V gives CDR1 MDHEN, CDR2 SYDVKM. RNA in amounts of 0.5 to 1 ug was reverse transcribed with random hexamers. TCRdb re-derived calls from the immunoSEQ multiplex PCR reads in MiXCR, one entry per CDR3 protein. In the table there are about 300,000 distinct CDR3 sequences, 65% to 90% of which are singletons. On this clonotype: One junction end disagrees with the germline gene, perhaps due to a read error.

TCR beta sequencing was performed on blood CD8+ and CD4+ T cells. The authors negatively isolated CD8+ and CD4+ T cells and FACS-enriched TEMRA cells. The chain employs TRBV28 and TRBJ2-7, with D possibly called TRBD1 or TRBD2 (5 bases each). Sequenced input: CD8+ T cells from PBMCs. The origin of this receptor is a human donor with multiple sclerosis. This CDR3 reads CASSLWGPNDSSYEQYF. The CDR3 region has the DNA TGTGCCAGCAGCTTATGGGGACCTAATGACAGTTCCTACGAGCAGTACTTC.